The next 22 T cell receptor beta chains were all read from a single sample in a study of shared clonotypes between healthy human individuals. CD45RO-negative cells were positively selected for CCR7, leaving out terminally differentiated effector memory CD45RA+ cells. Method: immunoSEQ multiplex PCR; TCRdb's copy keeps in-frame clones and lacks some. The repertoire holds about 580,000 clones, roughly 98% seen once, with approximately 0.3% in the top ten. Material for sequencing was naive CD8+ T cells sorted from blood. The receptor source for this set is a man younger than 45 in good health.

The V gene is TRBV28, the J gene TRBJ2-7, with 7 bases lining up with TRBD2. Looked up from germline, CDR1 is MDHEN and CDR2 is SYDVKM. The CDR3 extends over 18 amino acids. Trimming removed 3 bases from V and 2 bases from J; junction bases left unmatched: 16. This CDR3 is CASSFPMTAGAVPYEQYF. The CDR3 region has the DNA TGTGCCAGCAGTTTCCCCATGACGGCGGGAGCCGTCCCCTACGAGCAGTACTTC. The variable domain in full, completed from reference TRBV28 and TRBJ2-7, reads DVKVTQSSRYLVKRTGEKVFLECVQDMDHENMFWYRQDPGLGLRLIYFSYDVKMKEKGDIPEGYSVSREKKERFSLILESASTNQTSMYLCASSFPMTAGAVPYEQYFGPGTRLTVT.

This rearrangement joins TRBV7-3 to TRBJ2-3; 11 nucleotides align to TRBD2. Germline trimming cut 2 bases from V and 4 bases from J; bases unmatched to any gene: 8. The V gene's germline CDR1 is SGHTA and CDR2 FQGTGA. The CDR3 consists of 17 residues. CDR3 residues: CASSLFPLAGVPDTQYF. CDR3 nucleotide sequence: TGTGCCAGCAGCTTATTCCCACTAGCGGGAGTTCCAGATACGCAGTATTTT.

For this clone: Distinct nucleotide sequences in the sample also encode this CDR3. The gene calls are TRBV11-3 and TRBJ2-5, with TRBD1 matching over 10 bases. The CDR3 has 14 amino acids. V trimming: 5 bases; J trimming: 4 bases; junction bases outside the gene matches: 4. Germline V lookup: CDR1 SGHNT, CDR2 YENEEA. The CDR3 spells CASSDRDRGETQYF. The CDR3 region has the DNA TGTGCCAGCAGCGACCGGGACAGGGGAGAGACCCAGTACTTC.

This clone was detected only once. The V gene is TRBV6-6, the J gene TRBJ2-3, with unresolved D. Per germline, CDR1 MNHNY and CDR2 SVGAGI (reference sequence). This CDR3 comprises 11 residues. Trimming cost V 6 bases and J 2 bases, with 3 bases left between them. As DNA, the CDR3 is TGTGCCAGCAGCGCCACAGATACGCAGTATTTT. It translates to CASSATDTQYF.

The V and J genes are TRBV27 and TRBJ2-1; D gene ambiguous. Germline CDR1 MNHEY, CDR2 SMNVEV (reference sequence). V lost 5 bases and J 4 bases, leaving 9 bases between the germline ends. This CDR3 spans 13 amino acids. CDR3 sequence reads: CASSLLGYNEQFF. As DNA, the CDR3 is TGTGCCAGCAGTCTTCTAGGATACAATGAGCAGTTCTTC.

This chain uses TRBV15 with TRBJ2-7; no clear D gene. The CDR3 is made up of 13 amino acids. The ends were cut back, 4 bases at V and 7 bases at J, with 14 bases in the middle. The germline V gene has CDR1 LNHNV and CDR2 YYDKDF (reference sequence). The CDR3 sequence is CATSTHSSGEQYF. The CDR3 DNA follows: TGTGCCACCAGCACCCACTCGAGTGGGGAGCAGTACTTC.

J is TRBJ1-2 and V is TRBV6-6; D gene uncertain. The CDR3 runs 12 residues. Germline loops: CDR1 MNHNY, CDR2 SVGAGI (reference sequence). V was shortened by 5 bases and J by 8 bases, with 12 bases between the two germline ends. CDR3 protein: CASSQDVSGYTF. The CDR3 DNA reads TGTGCCAGCAGTCAGGACGTCTCAGGCTACACCTTC.

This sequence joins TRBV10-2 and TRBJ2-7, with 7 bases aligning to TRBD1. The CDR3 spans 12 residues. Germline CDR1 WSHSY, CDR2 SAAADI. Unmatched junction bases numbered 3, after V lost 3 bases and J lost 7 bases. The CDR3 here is CASSEGGGEQYF. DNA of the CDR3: TGCGCCAGCAGTGAAGGGGGCGGGGAGCAGTACTTC.

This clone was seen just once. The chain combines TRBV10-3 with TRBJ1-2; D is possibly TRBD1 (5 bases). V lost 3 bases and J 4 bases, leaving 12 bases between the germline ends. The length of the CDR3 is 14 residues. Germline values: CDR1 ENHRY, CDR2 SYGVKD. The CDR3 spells CAISDGGGIYGYTF. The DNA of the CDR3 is TGTGCCATCAGTGATGGGGGGGGAATCTATGGCTACACCTTC.

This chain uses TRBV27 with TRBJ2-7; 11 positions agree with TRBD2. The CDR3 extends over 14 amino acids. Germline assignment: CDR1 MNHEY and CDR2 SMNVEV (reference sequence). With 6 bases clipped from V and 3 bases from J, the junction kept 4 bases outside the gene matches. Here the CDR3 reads CASSIAGGHYEQYF. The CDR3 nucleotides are TGTGCCAGCAGCATAGCGGGAGGGCACTACGAGCAGTACTTC.

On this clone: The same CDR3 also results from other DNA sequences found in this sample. The CDR3 sequence is CASSSFYEQYF. CDR3 nucleotide sequence: TGTGCCAGCAGTTCGTTCTACGAGCAGTACTTC. The chain is built from TRBV28 and TRBJ2-7; no definite D call. Germline V CDR1 and CDR2: MDHEN, SYDVKM. The CDR3 has 11 amino acids. With 4 bases removed from V and 3 bases from J, the gap between germline ends came to 4 bases.

The CDR3 bases are TGTGCCAGCAGCTTGGCGGGAGTAGTCTACAATGAGCAGTTCTTC. This gives the protein CASSLAGVVYNEQFF. The V gene is TRBV5-4, the J gene TRBJ2-1; D might be TRBD2 (6 bases). The V and J ends lost 0 bases and 3 bases respectively, with 10 bases between them. This CDR3 region has 15 residues. Germline assignment: CDR1 SGHNT and CDR2 YYREEE (reference sequence).

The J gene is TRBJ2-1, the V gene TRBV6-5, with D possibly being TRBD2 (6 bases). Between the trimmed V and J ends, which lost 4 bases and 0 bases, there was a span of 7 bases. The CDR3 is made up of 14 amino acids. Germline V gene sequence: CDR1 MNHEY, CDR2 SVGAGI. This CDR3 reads CASSWRGSYNEQFF. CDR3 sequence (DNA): TGTGCCAGCAGTTGGAGGGGCTCCTACAATGAGCAGTTCTTC.

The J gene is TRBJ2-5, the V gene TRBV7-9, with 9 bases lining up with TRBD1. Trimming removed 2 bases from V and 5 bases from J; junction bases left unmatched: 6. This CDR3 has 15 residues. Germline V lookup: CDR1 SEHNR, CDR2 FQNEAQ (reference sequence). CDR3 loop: CASSLPQGARETQYF. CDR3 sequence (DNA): TGTGCCAGCAGCTTACCACAGGGGGCCAGGGAGACCCAGTACTTC.

The CDR3 sequence is CASSSRVTGELFF. In DNA form, the CDR3 reads TGTGCCAGCAGCTCCAGGGTCACCGGGGAGCTGTTTTTT. The V call is TRBV13, the J call TRBJ2-2; a weak D match, TRBD1 (5 bases). The length of the CDR3 is 13 residues. Per the germline V gene, CDR1 is PRHDT and CDR2 is FYEKMQ (reference sequence). V gave up 4 bases and J gave up 4 bases, with 7 bases separating them.

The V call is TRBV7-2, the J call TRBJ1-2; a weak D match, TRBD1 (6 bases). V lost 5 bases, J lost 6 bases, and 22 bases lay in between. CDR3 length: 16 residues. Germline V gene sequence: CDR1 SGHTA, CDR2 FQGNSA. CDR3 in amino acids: CASSLHPGQPNDGYTF. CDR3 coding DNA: TGTGCCAGCAGCCTCCACCCCGGACAGCCCAACGATGGCTACACCTTC.

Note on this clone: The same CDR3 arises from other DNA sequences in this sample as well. The CDR3 spells CASSLDYNEQFF. The CDR3 nucleotides read TGTGCCAGCAGTTTGGACTACAATGAGCAGTTCTTC. The V call is TRBV27, the J call TRBJ2-1; no clear D gene. CDR3 length equals 12 residues. Per the germline V gene, CDR1 is MNHEY and CDR2 is SMNVEV (reference sequence). Trimming pared 3 bases from V and 3 bases from J, leaving 3 bases between.

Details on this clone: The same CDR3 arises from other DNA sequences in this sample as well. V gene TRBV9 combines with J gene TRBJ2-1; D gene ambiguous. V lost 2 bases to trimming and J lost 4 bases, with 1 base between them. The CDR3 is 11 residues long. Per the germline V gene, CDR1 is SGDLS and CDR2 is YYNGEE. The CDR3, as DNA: TGTGCCAGCAGCGTTTACAATGAGCAGTTCTTC. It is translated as CASSVYNEQFF.

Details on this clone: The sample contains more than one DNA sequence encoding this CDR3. The CDR3 sequence is CASSDSGNTEAFF. CDR3 coding DNA: TGTGCCAGCAGTGACTCGGGGAACACTGAAGCTTTCTTT. The chain carries TRBV6-4 and TRBJ1-1; D is unclear. This CDR3 is 13 amino acids long. V lost 0 bases to trimming and J lost 1 base, with 3 bases between them. Germline V gene data show CDR1 as MRHNA and CDR2 as SNTAGT.

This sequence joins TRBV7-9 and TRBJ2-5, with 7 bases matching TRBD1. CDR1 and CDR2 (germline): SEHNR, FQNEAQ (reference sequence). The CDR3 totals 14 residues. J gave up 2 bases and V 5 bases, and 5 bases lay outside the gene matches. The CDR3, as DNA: TGTGCCAGCAGCCCGGGACAGTCACAAGAGACCCAGTACTTC. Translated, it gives CASSPGQSQETQYF.

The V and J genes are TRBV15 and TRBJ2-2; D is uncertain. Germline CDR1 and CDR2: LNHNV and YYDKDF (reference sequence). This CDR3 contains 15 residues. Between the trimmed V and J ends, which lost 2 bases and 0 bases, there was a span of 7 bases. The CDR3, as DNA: TGTGCCACCAGCAGAATGATCACGAACACCGGGGAGCTGTTTTTT. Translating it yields CATSRMITNTGELFF.

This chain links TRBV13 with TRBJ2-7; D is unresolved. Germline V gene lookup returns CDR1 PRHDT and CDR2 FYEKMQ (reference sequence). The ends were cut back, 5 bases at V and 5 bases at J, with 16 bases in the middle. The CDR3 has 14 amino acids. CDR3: CASSISTRPHEQYF. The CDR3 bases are TGTGCCAGCAGCATATCCACCAGGCCACACGAGCAGTACTTC.